Shown below are 27 T cell receptor beta chains from a single sample sequenced in a study of blood T cell repertoires in COVID-19. This table comes from immunoSEQ multiplex PCR, and its TCRdb copy is limited to in-frame clones, with some not included. The sample yields some 190,000 clones, approximately 85% seen once. Material: peripheral blood. The source is a man older than 75 with COVID-19, enrolled during active disease.

CDR3 coding DNA: TGTGCCAGCAGGTTAAACCCAGCGGGACAAACCTATAATTCACCCCTCCACTTT. It is translated as CASRLNPAGQTYNSPLHF. The chain uses TRBV13 and TRBJ1-6; D perhaps matches TRBD1 (6 bases). The V gene's germline CDR1 is PRHDT and CDR2 FYEKMQ (reference sequence). This CDR3 is 18 amino acids long. The V gene lost 6 bases and the J gene lost 2 bases, with 20 bases spanning the gap.

This chain connects TRBV19 to TRBJ2-6; 12 bases agree with TRBD1. From germline, CDR1 is LNHDA and CDR2 SQIVND (reference sequence). J was trimmed by 4 bases and V by 5 bases; bases with no gene match: 12. This CDR3 is built from 19 residues. In DNA, the CDR3 is TGTGCCAGTAGTCCGGAGGTCTGGGACAGGGGGCGAGGGGCCAACGTCCTGACTTTC. Amino acid sequence: CASSPEVWDRGRGANVLTF. Together with reference TRBV19 and TRBJ2-6, the CDR3 gives the full variable domain: DGGITQSPKYLFRKEGQNVTLSCEQNLNHDAMYWYRQDPGQGLRLIYYSQIVNDFQKGDIAEGYSVSREKKESFPLTVTSAQKNPTAFYLCASSPEVWDRGRGANVLTFGAGSRLTVL.

In this sample, this clone turned up once. The CDR3 nucleotides read TGTGCCAGCAGCTTCGCAGGGGGATCTGGCTACACCTTC. This gives the protein CASSFAGGSGYTF. The V and J genes are TRBV7-2 and TRBJ1-2; 7 nucleotides agree with TRBD1. The germline gives CDR1 SGHTA, CDR2 FQGNSA. V was clipped by 3 bases and J by 7 bases; unmatched bases: 5. This CDR3 has 13 residues.

The chain links TRBV5-1 to TRBJ2-5; tentative D call: TRBD1 (5 bases). The V and J ends lost 3 bases and 2 bases respectively, with 14 bases between them. Germline-derived CDR1 and CDR2 are SGHRS and YFSETQ. The CDR3 has 15 amino acids. CDR3 nucleotide sequence: TGCGCCAGCAGCTCCACAGGTTACCCTCAAGAGACCCAGTACTTC. Translated: CASSSTGYPQETQYF.

The chain recombines TRBV2 with TRBJ2-1; unclear D gene. The CDR3 spans 12 residues. Germline V gene sequence: CDR1 SNHLY, CDR2 FYNNEI. Trimming pared 6 bases from V and 10 bases from J, leaving 13 bases between. This chain's CDR3 is CASSVGVGEQFF. The CDR3 bases are TGTGCCAGCAGCGTCGGAGTCGGGGAGCAGTTCTTC.

The chain uses TRBV9 and TRBJ1-3; TRBD1 agrees at 7 bases. The V gene's germline CDR1 is SGDLS and CDR2 YYNGEE. Trimming took 1 base from V and 0 from J; bases not matched to a gene: 10. CDR3 length equals 18 residues. CDR3 sequence reads: CASSVPLKGASSGNTIYF. CDR3 bases: TGTGCCAGCAGCGTACCCCTGAAGGGGGCGAGCTCTGGAAACACCATATATTTT.

The chain employs TRBV5-8 and TRBJ2-1; D perhaps matches TRBD1 (6 bases). Germline lookup yields CDR1 SGHTS and CDR2 YDEGEE. The CDR3 length is 14 residues. Trimming took 2 bases from V and 10 from J, leaving 16 bases between them. CDR3 in amino acids: CASSFPGDTGEQFF. DNA of the CDR3: TGTGCCAGCAGCTTTCCAGGGGATACGGGAGAGCAGTTCTTC.

Worth noting for this clone: The sample contains more than one DNA sequence encoding this CDR3. This chain links TRBV3-1 (or the pseudogene TRBV3-2) with TRBJ2-5; 9 bases match TRBD1. CDR1 is LGHDT, CDR2 YNNKEL, per germline (reference sequence). This CDR3 is built from 14 residues. Unmatched junction bases numbered 1, after V lost 2 bases and J lost 3 bases. CDR3 protein: CASSQRDREETQYF. Here the CDR3 DNA reads TGTGCCAGCAGCCAAAGGGACAGGGAAGAGACCCAGTACTTC.

This rearrangement joins TRBV5-5 to TRBJ1-3; weak D call: TRBD1 (6 bases). This CDR3 has 18 residues. Germline lookup yields CDR1 SGHKS and CDR2 YYEKEE (reference sequence). With 3 bases removed from V and 4 bases from J, the gap between germline ends came to 23 bases. CDR3 protein: CASSYVGAGRGVGNTIYF. The DNA of the CDR3 is TGTGCCAGCAGCTATGTGGGGGCTGGAAGAGGTGTGGGAAACACCATATATTTT.

V and J are TRBV10-3 and TRBJ1-6; D uncertain. Germline CDR1 is ENHRY and CDR2 is SYGVKD. The V end was cut by 2 bases, the J end by 10 bases, with 12 bases between. The CDR3 is 14 residues long. The CDR3 protein is CAISETQARSPLHF. The DNA for the CDR3 is TGTGCCATCAGTGAGACCCAGGCGAGATCACCCCTCCACTTT.

CDR3 in amino acids: CASSYSGTGVSHGYTF. CDR3 DNA: TGTGCCAGCAGTTACTCGGGGACAGGGGTTTCGCATGGCTACACCTTC. The J gene is TRBJ1-2, the V gene TRBV6-6; TRBD1 matches at 10 bases. The CDR3 is made up of 16 amino acids. J lost 6 bases, V lost 0 bases, and 7 bases had no gene match. CDR1 is MNHNY and CDR2 is SVGAGI in the germline V gene (reference sequence).

The gene calls are TRBV15 and TRBJ2-4, with 7 nucleotides matching TRBD2. The CDR3 totals 17 residues. Trimming took 2 bases from V and 3 from J; bases not matched to a gene: 10. The V gene's germline CDR1 is LNHNV and CDR2 YYDKDF (reference sequence). DNA for the CDR3: TGTGCCACCAGCAGACAGCTAAGCGGGGTAGTCAAAAACATTCAGTACTTC. It is translated as CATSRQLSGVVKNIQYF.

This chain uses TRBV6-2 or TRBV6-3 with TRBJ2-1; 10 bases agree with TRBD1. The CDR3 consists of 14 residues. V dropped 6 bases and J dropped 8; count of bases not matched to a gene: 7. CDR1 MNHEY and CDR2 SVGEGT come from the germline V gene. The CDR3 bases are TGTGCCAGCAGCCCTTGGGACAGGGGTGATGAGCAGTTCTTC. Protein sequence: CASSPWDRGDEQFF.

This clone was counted once. J is TRBJ1-2 and V is TRBV4-3; D unresolved. Germline CDR1 is LGHNA and CDR2 is YSLEER. Trimming took 1 base from V and 6 from J, leaving 12 bases between them. The CDR3 sequence is 14 residues long. The CDR3 region is CASSQVPGYNGYTF. Here the CDR3 DNA reads TGCGCCAGCAGCCAAGTTCCGGGATACAATGGCTACACCTTC.

This rearrangement joins TRBV6-5 to TRBJ2-1; 9 bases line up with TRBD1. Per the germline V gene, CDR1 is MNHEY and CDR2 is SVGAGI. The CDR3 contains 16 residues. Losses at the gene ends were 2 bases for V and 5 bases for J; bases not matched to a gene: 7. The CDR3 loop reads CASSYNRGQGDNEQFF. For the CDR3, the DNA is TGTGCCAGCAGTTACAACAGGGGACAGGGCGACAATGAGCAGTTCTTC.

This clone was picked up one time. The CDR3 is CASQTGGGTDTQYF. CDR3 nucleotides: TGCGCCAGTCAGACAGGCGGAGGCACAGATACGCAGTATTTT. The chain couples TRBV5-1 to TRBJ2-3, with D perhaps TRBD1 (6 bases). CDR1 and CDR2 (germline): SGHRS, YFSETQ. V lost 8 bases to trimming and J lost 1 base, with 14 bases between them. CDR3 length equals 14 residues.

This clone was seen only once. Relative to the germline gene, one junction end is altered; a read error may explain this. The chain joins TRBV10-3 to TRBJ2-5; 10 bases line up with TRBD2. This CDR3 is built from 16 residues. CDR1 and CDR2 from the germline V gene are ENHRY and SYGVKD. Written as DNA, the CDR3 is TGTGCCATCAAACCCGAGCGGGGGGGTAAACAAGAGATCCAGTACTTC. It encodes CAIKPERGGKQEIQYF.

A few counts support this clone. The genes are TRBV5-1 and TRBJ1-4, with a tentative D call TRBD1 (5 bases). V lost 2 bases, J lost 0 bases, and 11 bases lay in between. The germline V gene has CDR1 SGHRS and CDR2 YFSETQ. There are 16 residues in the CDR3. The CDR3 coding sequence is TGCGCCAGCAGCTTTGTCTACAGGCCAACTAATGAAAAACTGTTTTTT. It is translated as CASSFVYRPTNEKLFF.

The chain joins TRBV6-6 to TRBJ1-4, with D unclear. This CDR3 spans 14 amino acids. V was cut by 6 bases and J by 5 bases, with 13 bases left in between. Germline CDR1 MNHNY, CDR2 SVGAGI (reference sequence). The CDR3 sequence is CASRLVMGNEKLFF. The CDR3 DNA reads TGTGCCAGCAGATTGGTGATGGGCAATGAAAAACTGTTTTTT.

The chain joins TRBV9 to TRBJ1-3, with a possible D match to TRBD1 (5 bases). Germline V gene lookup returns CDR1 SGDLS and CDR2 YYNGEE. The CDR3 is made up of 14 amino acids. The V end lost 3 bases, the J end lost 2 bases, and 9 bases lay between the germline ends. CDR3 sequence (DNA): TGTGCCAGCAGCGCAGGGATTACTGGAAACACCATATATTTT. Encoded protein: CASSAGITGNTIYF.

The sample holds one count of this clone. The V gene is TRBV6-5, the J gene TRBJ1-2; maybe TRBD1 (6 bases). The CDR3 contains 12 residues. Per germline, CDR1 MNHEY and CDR2 SVGAGI. Trimming removed 11 bases at V and 3 bases at J, with 13 bases between. The CDR3: CAGRTVYYGYTF. Written as DNA, the CDR3 is TGTGCCGGACGGACAGTCTACTATGGCTACACCTTC.

This sequence joins TRBV9 and TRBJ2-1, with D possibly being TRBD2 (6 bases). Germline loops: CDR1 SGDLS, CDR2 YYNGEE. Deletions cut 0 bases from V and 2 bases from J, with 12 bases between. The CDR3 has 16 amino acids. The CDR3 loop is CASSVGAGRTYNEQFF. CDR3 nucleotides: TGTGCCAGCAGCGTAGGCGCGGGACGGACCTACAATGAGCAGTTCTTC.

V is TRBV9 and J is TRBJ2-2; TRBD1 aligns across 7 bases. CDR3 length equals 16 residues. V gave up 4 bases and J gave up 7 bases; unmatched junction bases: 13. The germline gives CDR1 SGDLS, CDR2 YYNGEE. This CDR3 is CASSSFWTGSNGELFF. The CDR3 DNA is TGTGCCAGCAGCTCCTTCTGGACAGGAAGTAACGGGGAGCTGTTTTTT. The complete variable domain, with remaining parts taken from reference TRBV9 and TRBJ2-2, reads DSGVTQTPKHLITATGQRVTLRCSPRSGDLSVYWYQQSLDQGLQFLIQYYNGEERAKGNILERFSAQQFPDLHSELNLSSLELGDSALYFCASSSFWTGSNGELFFGEGSRLTVL.

The chain carries TRBV28 and TRBJ2-7, with 8 bases lining up with TRBD2. The trim removed 7 bases at V and 3 bases at J, leaving 8 bases unmatched. Germline-derived CDR1 and CDR2 are MDHEN and SYDVKM. The CDR3 has 14 residues. The CDR3 sequence is CASKSGGVGYEQYF. The CDR3 DNA reads TGTGCCAGCAAGTCCGGGGGGGTTGGCTACGAGCAGTACTTC.

This clone was recorded once. V is TRBV11-2 and J is TRBJ2-1, with 12 bases identical to TRBD2. The trim removed 0 bases at V and 1 base at J, leaving 7 bases unmatched. CDR1 is SGHAT, CDR2 FQNNGV, per germline. The CDR3 loop spans 19 amino acids. The CDR3 nucleotides read TGTGCCAGCAGCTTAGAATCTAGCGGGGGGGCTTGGTCCTACAATGAGCAGTTCTTC. Translation gives CASSLESSGGAWSYNEQFF.

The rearrangement links TRBV10-1 to TRBJ1-1; perhaps TRBD1 as D (5 bases). Germline V gives CDR1 WNHNN, CDR2 SYGVQD (reference sequence). The V gene lost 5 bases and the J gene lost 1 base, with 17 bases spanning the gap. The CDR3 extends over 16 amino acids. Written as DNA, the CDR3 is TGCGCCAGCAGTCACCGGGCCCAGGGCAGGAACACTGAAGCTTTCTTT. Protein sequence: CASSHRAQGRNTEAFF.

The chain's CDR3 is CASSSQDQRGSETQYF. CDR3 DNA sequence: TGTGCCAGCAGTTCCCAGGACCAGCGGGGGAGTGAGACCCAGTACTTC. This chain connects TRBV28 to TRBJ2-5; TRBD2 matches 8 bases. The CDR3 consists of 16 residues. The germline gives CDR1 MDHEN, CDR2 SYDVKM. Trimming cost V 4 bases and J 5 bases; bases outside gene matches: 12.